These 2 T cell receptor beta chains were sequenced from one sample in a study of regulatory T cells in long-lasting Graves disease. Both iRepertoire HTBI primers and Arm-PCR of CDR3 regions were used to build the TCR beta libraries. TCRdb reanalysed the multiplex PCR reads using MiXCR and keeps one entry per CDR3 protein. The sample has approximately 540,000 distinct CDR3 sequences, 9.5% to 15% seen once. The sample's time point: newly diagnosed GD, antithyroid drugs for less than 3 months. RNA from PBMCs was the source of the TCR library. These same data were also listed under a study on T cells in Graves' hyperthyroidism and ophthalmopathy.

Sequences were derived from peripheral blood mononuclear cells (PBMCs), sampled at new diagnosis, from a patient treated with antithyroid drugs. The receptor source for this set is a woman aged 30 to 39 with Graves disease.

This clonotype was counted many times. The CDR3: CASSADRLASSYNEQFF. CDR3 in DNA: TGTGCCAGCAGCGCAGACCGACTAGCGAGCTCCTACAATGAGCAGTTCTTC. The chain employs TRBV2 and TRBJ2-1; TRBD2 matches 8 bases. Unmatched junction bases numbered 10, after V lost 6 bases and J lost 0 bases. The CDR3 runs 17 residues. Germline V gives CDR1 SNHLY, CDR2 FYNNEI.

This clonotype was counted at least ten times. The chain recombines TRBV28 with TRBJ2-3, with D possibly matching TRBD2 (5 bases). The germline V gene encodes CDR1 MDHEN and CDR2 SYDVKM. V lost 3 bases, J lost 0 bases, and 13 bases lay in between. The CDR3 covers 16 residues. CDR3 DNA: TGTGCCAGCAGTTTTGGGGAGTTTAGCAGCACAGATACGCAGTATTTT. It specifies CASSFGEFSSTDTQYF.